Following are 26 T cell receptor beta chains from one sample sequenced in a study of OX40 agonist ivuxolimab in advanced cancers. Assay used: immunoSEQ multiplex PCR; TCRdb lists only in-frame clones, some missing. Of more than 25,000 clones listed, more than 85% are singletons. The source material was CD4+ or CD8+ T cells sorted from blood, sampled in a trial of the OX40 agonist ivuxolimab. These receptors were collected from an adult with an advanced solid tumor such as melanoma, head and neck, liver or kidney cancer.

The chain couples TRBV29-1 to TRBJ1-1; TRBD1 agrees at 10 bases. The V gene end was trimmed by 3 bases and the J gene end by 0 bases; junction bases not matched to a gene: 1. This CDR3 has 14 amino acids. Germline CDR1 and CDR2: SQVTM and ANQGSEA. CDR3 DNA sequence: TGCAGCGTTGAGGGACAGGGGATGAACACTGAAGCTTTCTTT. Residues: CSVEGQGMNTEAFF.

This chain links TRBV4-3 with TRBJ2-7; 12 bases are shared with TRBD2. Germline V gives CDR1 LGHNA, CDR2 YSLEER. The ends lost 4 bases at V and 4 bases at J; junction bases unmatched: 2. The CDR3 covers 14 residues. The CDR3 coding sequence is TGCGCCAGCAGCCTCGGACTAGCGGGGTACGAGCAGTACTTC. Amino acid sequence: CASSLGLAGYEQYF.

The chain has TRBV28 and TRBJ1-5; D might be TRBD1 (5 bases). This CDR3 comprises 14 residues. V lost 3 bases and J 0 bases, leaving 6 bases between the germline ends. Germline V gene sequence: CDR1 MDHEN, CDR2 SYDVKM. DNA of the CDR3: TGTGCCAGCAGTTTTAGGGGTAGCAATCAGCCCCAGCATTTT. Translated, it gives CASSFRGSNQPQHF.

The chain joins TRBV28 to TRBJ2-3; TRBD2 matches 7 bases. CDR1 is MDHEN and CDR2 is SYDVKM in the germline V gene. The CDR3 totals 17 residues. With V trimmed by 5 bases and J by 4 bases, 15 bases remained unmatched. The CDR3 nucleotides read TGTGCCAGCAGTACCCCGAACCTAGCGGCTGGGGCAGATACGCAGTATTTT. It is translated as CASSTPNLAAGADTQYF.

This clone was seen more than once but under ten times. The CDR3 reads CASSWGAGDNEQFF. DNA of the CDR3: TGTGCCAGCAGCTGGGGGGCAGGGGACAATGAGCAGTTCTTC. V and J are TRBV7-6 and TRBJ2-1; D is perhaps TRBD1 or TRBD2 (6 bases each). The CDR3 spans 14 residues. Germline CDR1 SGHVS, CDR2 FNYEAQ. V was clipped by 4 bases and J by 5 bases, with 12 bases between them.

The V gene is TRBV19, the J gene TRBJ2-2, with 7 bases matching TRBD2. V lost 3 bases, J lost 6 bases, and 13 bases stayed unmatched. Germline V lookup: CDR1 LNHDA, CDR2 SQIVND (reference sequence). This CDR3 region has 17 residues. As DNA, the CDR3 is TGTGCCAGTAGTATTGGCCTCGGGGTCGGGAGGCCCGGGGAGCTGTTTTTT. This sequence encodes CASSIGLGVGRPGELFF.

This clone was seen only once. The V call is TRBV7-9, the J call TRBJ2-4; weak D call: TRBD2 (5 bases). This CDR3 is 18 amino acids long. V lost 2 bases and J lost 2, with 19 bases in between. The germline CDR1 and CDR2 sequences are SEHNR and FQNEAQ (reference sequence). The CDR3 DNA reads as TGTGCCAGCAGCTTAACCCTGACATTCGGGAATTCCAAAAACATTCAGTACTTC. It is translated as CASSLTLTFGNSKNIQYF.

V gene TRBV7-9 combines with J gene TRBJ1-1; D unclear. Trimming shortened V by 2 bases and J by 6 bases, and 16 bases separated the two germline ends. The CDR3 loop spans 15 amino acids. Germline CDR1 is SEHNR and CDR2 is FQNEAQ (reference sequence). The CDR3 here is CASSLTTAFPAEAFF. The CDR3 DNA reads as TGTGCCAGCAGCTTAACGACGGCCTTCCCGGCTGAAGCTTTCTTT.

The CDR3 spells CATSSFGYGYTF. The CDR3 DNA sequence: TGTGCCACCTCTTCGTTCGGCTATGGCTACACCTTC. The rearrangement uses TRBV28 and TRBJ1-2; D is uncertain. The germline V gene has CDR1 MDHEN and CDR2 SYDVKM. The CDR3 is made up of 12 amino acids. V dropped 10 bases and J dropped 4 bases, with 13 bases sitting between them.

The rearrangement joins TRBV4-3 to TRBJ2-1, with D possibly being TRBD1 or TRBD2 (6 bases each). The V gene lost 3 bases and the J gene lost 4 bases, with 34 bases spanning the gap. This CDR3 is 22 amino acids long. The germline gives CDR1 LGHNA, CDR2 YSLEER. CDR3 residues: CASSHQLGGMDYPVQLYNEQFF. DNA of the CDR3: TGCGCCAGCAGCCACCAGCTAGGGGGGATGGACTACCCCGTCCAACTATACAATGAGCAGTTCTTC.

J is TRBJ2-5 and V is TRBV9; maybe TRBD1 (5 bases). The germline V and J ends were trimmed by 4 bases and 0 bases, with 13 bases remaining between them. The length of the CDR3 is 15 residues. The germline CDR1 and CDR2 sequences are SGDLS and YYNGEE. DNA of the CDR3: TGTGCCAGCAGCCAGGGCGGCTCGTACCAAGAGACCCAGTACTTC. Amino acid sequence: CASSQGGSYQETQYF.

This chain links TRBV7-9 with TRBJ2-7; 8 nucleotides match TRBD1. This CDR3 spans 14 amino acids. CDR1 SEHNR and CDR2 FQNEAQ come from the germline V gene (reference sequence). With V trimmed by 4 bases and J by 2 bases, 4 bases remained unmatched. CDR3 sequence (DNA): TGTGCCAGCAGCTCCCGACAGGGGCCCTACGAGCAGTACTTC. Encoded protein: CASSSRQGPYEQYF.

The V gene is TRBV30, the J gene TRBJ2-3; D might be TRBD2 (5 bases). V lost 0 bases and J lost 5, with 9 bases in between. CDR1 is GTSNPN and CDR2 is SVGIG in the germline V gene (reference sequence). This CDR3 region has 13 residues. The CDR3: CAWSVLGGDTQYF. CDR3 coding DNA: TGTGCCTGGAGTGTACTTGGAGGAGATACGCAGTATTTT.

The chain is built from TRBV28 and TRBJ1-5, with D maybe TRBD1 (6 bases). V shed 8 bases and J shed 1 base, with 12 bases lying between them. The CDR3 length is 14 residues. CDR1 is MDHEN and CDR2 is SYDVKM in the germline V gene. CDR3 nucleotide sequence: TGTGCCAGCTTAGGGGGGACCAGCAATCAGCCCCAGCATTTT. Amino acids: CASLGGTSNQPQHF.

This sequence joins TRBV5-6 and TRBJ2-5; weak D call: TRBD1 (7 bases). The CDR3 is made up of 15 amino acids. CDR1 is SGHDT, CDR2 YYEEEE, per germline. The V gene lost 0 bases and the J gene lost 2 bases, with 11 bases spanning the gap. The DNA of the CDR3 is TGTGCCAGCAGCTTGGTGGCAGGGGGGCAAGAGACCCAGTACTTC. It codes for CASSLVAGGQETQYF.

This clone appeared a single time. The chain is built from TRBV29-1 and TRBJ2-1; 10 positions agree with TRBD2. The CDR3 is 14 amino acids. Trimming at V came to 3 bases and at J to 7 bases, leaving 6 bases not matched to a gene. CDR1 and CDR2 (germline): SQVTM, ANQGSEA. The DNA of the CDR3 is TGCAGCGTTGAGAGCGGGAGGGGCGAGAATGAGCAGTTCTTC. This codes for CSVESGRGENEQFF.

V gene TRBV18 combines with J gene TRBJ2-1; D might be TRBD1 (6 bases). Germline V gives CDR1 KGHSH, CDR2 LQKENI. CDR3 length: 15 amino acids. Trimming shortened V by 6 bases and J by 4 bases, and 16 bases separated the two germline ends. In DNA form, the CDR3 reads TGTGCCAGCTCCCCCTCCTCAGGGGCGTACAATGAGCAGTTCTTC. It specifies CASSPSSGAYNEQFF.

This chain connects TRBV19 to TRBJ2-2, with D unresolved. Trimming took 9 bases from V and 7 from J, leaving 12 bases between them. Germline-derived CDR1 and CDR2 are LNHDA and SQIVND (reference sequence). The CDR3 has 12 amino acids. The CDR3 DNA is TGTGCCAGCAGAGAAAACGTCGGGGAGCTGTTTTTT. Translation: CASRENVGELFF.

V is TRBV5-4 and J is TRBJ2-7; possibly TRBD1 for D (5 bases). Trimming took 4 bases from V and 3 from J, leaving 11 bases between them. CDR1 is SGHNT and CDR2 is YYREEE in the germline V gene (reference sequence). This CDR3 is built from 13 residues. CDR3 coding DNA: TGTGCCAGCAGCCCGGCCGACAGCTACGAGCAGTACTTC. Amino acids: CASSPADSYEQYF.

The V gene is TRBV4-1, the J gene TRBJ1-1; a possible D gene is TRBD1 (6 bases). Germline CDR1 is MGHRA and CDR2 is YSYEKL. The CDR3 runs 14 residues. The V end was cut by 1 base, the J end by 5 bases, with 11 bases between. The CDR3: CASSQGGAWTEAFF. The CDR3 nucleotides read TGCGCCAGCAGCCAAGGGGGGGCATGGACTGAAGCTTTCTTT.

The chain is built from TRBV28 and TRBJ1-4; the match to TRBD1 covers 11 bases. The V segment lost 2 bases and the J segment 4 bases; nucleotides outside the gene matches: 15. Per germline, CDR1 MDHEN and CDR2 SYDVKM. The CDR3 spans 20 residues. The CDR3 bases are TGTGCCAGCAGTTTAAGTTTTGGGACAGGGGGTTTCGCAAGTAATGAAAAACTGTTTTTT. It specifies CASSLSFGTGGFASNEKLFF.

The V gene is TRBV6-1, the J gene TRBJ1-2, with 10 bases identical to TRBD1. Trimming cost V 7 bases and J 4 bases; bases outside gene matches: 6. CDR1 and CDR2 (germline): MNHNS, SASEGT. This CDR3 spans 14 amino acids. CDR3 amino acids: CASNRGQGVYGYTF. Written as DNA, the CDR3 is TGTGCCAGCAACCGTGGACAGGGGGTCTATGGCTACACCTTC.

The chain employs TRBV5-1 and TRBJ1-1; 7 bases map to TRBD1. CDR1 is SGHRS and CDR2 is YFSETQ in the germline V gene. Unmatched junction bases numbered 4, after V lost 4 bases and J lost 1 base. CDR3 length equals 14 residues. The CDR3 sequence: CASSVGQPNTEAFF. The DNA of the CDR3 is TGCGCCAGCAGCGTGGGACAGCCGAACACTGAAGCTTTCTTT. Variable domain in full (rest from reference TRBV5-1 and TRBJ1-1): KAGVTQTPRYLIKTRGQQVTLSCSPISGHRSVSWYQQTPGQGLQFLFEYFSETQRNKGNFPGRFSGRQFSNSRSEMNVSTLELGDSALYLCASSVGQPNTEAFFGQGTRLTVV.

This sequence joins TRBV9 and TRBJ1-1; D gene unclear. Trimming cost V 0 bases and J 6 bases, with 15 bases left between them. Germline V gene lookup returns CDR1 SGDLS and CDR2 YYNGEE. The CDR3 runs 15 residues. CDR3 in DNA: TGTGCCAGCAGCGTAGGTGGCAGCCCGGCGGCTGAAGCTTTCTTT. Protein: CASSVGGSPAAEAFF.

The gene calls are TRBV6-1 and TRBJ2-7, with 10 positions matching TRBD2. After removal of 8 bases from V and 7 bases from J, the junction contained 5 bases not matched to a gene. The CDR3 has 12 amino acids. The germline gives CDR1 MNHNS, CDR2 SASEGT. CDR3 amino acids: CASLGTSVEQYF. Here the CDR3 DNA reads TGTGCCAGCTTAGGGACTAGCGTAGAGCAGTACTTC.

CDR3 residues: CASSLVPRDTQYF. The CDR3 DNA reads as TGTGCCAGCAGCTTGGTACCTCGAGATACGCAGTATTTT. The chain couples TRBV5-4 to TRBJ2-3; no reliable D call. Per the germline V gene, CDR1 is SGHNT and CDR2 is YYREEE (reference sequence). The CDR3 covers 13 residues. Trimming removed 0 bases from V and 5 bases from J, with 7 bases in between.